One and the same sample provided the 12 T cell receptor beta chains below, sequenced in a study of cytomegalovirus exposure and HLA in healthy donors. The PCR was carried out with 60 Vbeta primers and 13 Jbeta primers. The method was immunoSEQ multiplex PCR; TCRdb's version includes in-frame clones alone and lacks a portion of them. This table holds 120,000 or so clones, roughly 83% found once. Sequences were obtained from PBMCs. The receptor set was obtained from a man aged 18 to 29 in good health and CMV-seropositive.

J is TRBJ2-7 and V is TRBV7-8; 7 nucleotides line up with TRBD1. Losses at the gene ends were 4 bases for V and 1 base for J; bases not matched to a gene: 13. The CDR3 is 17 residues long. Per germline, CDR1 SGHVS and CDR2 FQNEAQ. CDR3 coding DNA: TGTGCCAGCAGCTACGATGGGGACAGACAAGATTCCTACGAGCAGTACTTC. Amino acid sequence: CASSYDGDRQDSYEQYF.

The genes are TRBV6-6 and TRBJ1-5; D is uncertain. Germline V gives CDR1 MNHNY, CDR2 SVGAGI (reference sequence). V lost 8 bases, J lost 0 bases, and 14 bases lay in between. The CDR3 covers 15 residues. The CDR3: CASFFSGNSNQPQHF. The CDR3 DNA reads as TGTGCCAGCTTCTTCTCCGGGAATAGCAATCAGCCCCAGCATTTT.

V and J are TRBV19 and TRBJ2-3; D possibly corresponds to TRBD1 (6 bases). V lost 5 bases and J lost 2, with 8 bases in between. The CDR3 runs 13 residues. CDR1 is LNHDA, CDR2 SQIVND, per germline (reference sequence). This CDR3 reads CASSYRATDTQYF. In DNA form, the CDR3 reads TGTGCCAGTAGTTACAGGGCCACAGATACGCAGTATTTT.

The rearrangement uses TRBV6-5 and TRBJ2-7; 8 bases align to TRBD2. The CDR3 runs to 16 residues. V lost 2 bases and J lost 7; bases outside the gene matches: 13. Germline V gives CDR1 MNHEY, CDR2 SVGAGI. The CDR3 sequence is CASSYGLAGIRGEQYF. Written as DNA, the CDR3 is TGTGCCAGCAGTTACGGGCTAGCGGGTATCCGGGGGGAGCAGTACTTC.

This clone was counted only a few times. The chain uses TRBV7-6 and TRBJ2-7, with 8 bases lining up with TRBD1. CDR1 SGHVS and CDR2 FNYEAQ come from the germline V gene. Losses at the gene ends were 1 base for V and 4 bases for J; bases not matched to a gene: 0. The CDR3 sequence is 13 residues long. The CDR3 sequence is CASSLGDRYEQYF. CDR3 in DNA: TGTGCCAGCAGCTTAGGGGACAGGTACGAGCAGTACTTC.

The V and J genes are TRBV18 and TRBJ2-3; TRBD1 agrees at 7 bases. The junction had 5 bases not matched to a gene; V was cut back by 3 bases and J by 2 bases. The CDR3 has 15 residues. Germline lookup yields CDR1 KGHSH and CDR2 LQKENI. The CDR3 is CASSPPGTVTDTQYF. CDR3 DNA: TGTGCCAGCTCACCGCCCGGGACAGTCACAGATACGCAGTATTTT.

This chain links TRBV10-1 with TRBJ1-1, with D maybe TRBD1 (5 bases). CDR3 length equals 13 residues. Per germline, CDR1 WNHNN and CDR2 SYGVQD (reference sequence). Trimming took off 5 bases at V and 4 bases at J, with 11 bases between the two ends. The CDR3 reads CASSQGEATEAFF. DNA for the CDR3: TGCGCCAGCAGTCAAGGGGAGGCCACTGAAGCTTTCTTT.

The chain has TRBV28 and TRBJ2-2; 10 positions match TRBD2. This CDR3 contains 16 residues. V gave up 2 bases and J gave up 5 bases; unmatched junction bases: 5. Germline-derived CDR1 and CDR2 are MDHEN and SYDVKM. CDR3 amino acids: CASSLPKRGGTGELFF. CDR3 DNA sequence: TGTGCCAGCAGTTTACCAAAGCGGGGGGGGACCGGGGAGCTGTTTTTT.

J is TRBJ2-1 and V is TRBV4-2; 9 bases agree with TRBD2. Trimming removed 0 bases from V and 3 bases from J; junction bases left unmatched: 6. Per the germline V gene, CDR1 is LGHNA and CDR2 is YNFKEQ. The CDR3 runs to 17 residues. CDR3 amino acids: CASSQEGGGEIYNEQFF. CDR3 bases: TGTGCCAGCAGCCAAGAGGGCGGGGGGGAGATCTACAATGAGCAGTTCTTC.

To note about this clone: Other DNA sequences in this specimen translate into the identical CDR3. J is TRBJ1-5 and V is TRBV5-1, with D possibly matching TRBD1 (5 bases). Trimming shortened V by 4 bases and J by 6 bases, and 17 bases separated the two germline ends. The CDR3 has 15 residues. Germline lookup yields CDR1 SGHRS and CDR2 YFSETQ. The CDR3 nucleotides are TGCGCCAGCAGCCCCGGGACGGGGGACGGTCAGCCCCAGCATTTT. It is translated as CASSPGTGDGQPQHF.

V is TRBV2 and J is TRBJ2-2; 8 bases map to TRBD2. V was pared by 5 bases and J by 0 bases, with 8 bases of the junction left unmatched. CDR3 length equals 17 residues. Germline values: CDR1 SNHLY, CDR2 FYNNEI. CDR3: CASSPAVAGPNTGELFF. The CDR3, as DNA: TGTGCCAGCAGTCCCGCCGTAGCGGGGCCGAACACCGGGGAGCTGTTTTTT.

The chain joins TRBV6-6 to TRBJ1-5; D is possibly TRBD1 (5 bases). Trimming shortened V by 4 bases and J by 7 bases, and 17 bases separated the two germline ends. This CDR3 comprises 15 residues. Germline V CDR1 and CDR2: MNHNY, SVGAGI (reference sequence). The CDR3 DNA reads as TGTGCCAGCAGTTCCCCTCAGGGAGGGCCCCAGCCCCAGCATTTT. This gives the protein CASSSPQGGPQPQHF.